A single sample is the source of the 21 T cell receptor beta chains below, sequenced in a study of T-cell reconstitution after alpha-beta-depleted transplantation in children. It was with unique molecular identifiers that the TCRbeta library was prepared. One entry per CDR3 protein, called by TCRdb with MiXCR from the PCR reads. The repertoire holds about a million distinct CDR3 sequences, around 30% seen once, with about 28% in the top ten. This specimen consisted of PBMCs, mostly from graft donor cells, obtained 360 days after TCRalphabeta/CD19-depleted stem cell transplant. The source of these receptors is a boy under two years old who had a stem cell transplant for SCID, so the T cells may come from the graft donor.

The gene calls are TRBV6-1 and TRBJ2-6; no clear D gene. V was trimmed by 7 bases and J by 4 bases, leaving 8 bases between them. This CDR3 comprises 13 residues. CDR1 and CDR2 (germline): MNHNS, SASEGT. The DNA of the CDR3 is TGTGCCAGCAAGGTGAAGGGGGCCAACGTCCTGACTTTC. Its protein product is CASKVKGANVLTF.

The rearrangement uses TRBV12-3 or TRBV12-4 and TRBJ1-2, with 8 bases identical to TRBD1. This CDR3 region has 16 residues. The ends lost 6 bases at V and 2 bases at J; junction bases unmatched: 11. DNA for the CDR3: TGTGCCAGCAGCAATCGAGGGACAGGACTAAACTATGGCTACACCTTC. Its protein product is CASSNRGTGLNYGYTF.

About this clonotype: A read error may account for a junction end that differs from germline. The CDR3 DNA reads TGTACCAGCAGCGTCGCCCTCGGACAGGGGATGGGGACCTACGAGCAGTACTTC. Encoded protein: CTSSVALGQGMGTYEQYF. The rearrangement links TRBV13 to TRBJ2-7, with 9 bases fitting TRBD1. Germline CDR1 reads PRHDT; CDR2 reads FYEKMQ (reference sequence). CDR3 length: 18 amino acids.

The chain combines TRBV20-1 with TRBJ2-1; TRBD2 matches 9 bases. The CDR3 is 16 amino acids. Unmatched junction bases numbered 6, after V lost 0 bases and J lost 3 bases. Germline V gives CDR1 DFQATT, CDR2 SNEGSKA (reference sequence). The CDR3 sequence: CSARDIIAGDYNEQFF. The CDR3 coding sequence is TGCAGTGCTAGAGATATAATAGCGGGGGACTACAATGAGCAGTTCTTC.

There are many counts of this clonotype. The rearrangement uses TRBV28 and TRBJ1-5; 7 bases line up with TRBD1. Germline CDR1 MDHEN, CDR2 SYDVKM. The trim removed 3 bases at V and 1 base at J, leaving 3 bases unmatched. This CDR3 region has 15 residues. The CDR3 DNA reads TGTGCCAGCAGTTTGACAGGGCGAAGCAATCAGCCCCAGCATTTT. Translation gives CASSLTGRSNQPQHF.

The gene calls are TRBV7-8 and TRBJ1-1; possible D gene TRBD1, 6 bases. From germline, CDR1 is SGHVS and CDR2 FQNEAQ. The CDR3 covers 17 residues. The ends were cut back, 5 bases at V and 1 base at J, with 20 bases in the middle. CDR3 sequence (DNA): TGTGCCAGCAGCCCGGGGATCCCGGGACATTGGAACACTGAAGCTTTCTTT. This encodes CASSPGIPGHWNTEAFF.

The CDR3 bases are TGTGCCAGCAGTGGAACCCGAGGGGACCAAGAGACCCAGTACTTC. Its translation: CASSGTRGDQETQYF. The rearrangement joins TRBV2 to TRBJ2-5; D may be TRBD1 or TRBD2 (5 bases each). Deletions cut 4 bases from V and 0 bases from J, with 12 bases between. This CDR3 is built from 15 residues. Germline CDR1 is SNHLY and CDR2 is FYNNEI.

The V and J genes are TRBV4-1 and TRBJ2-1; no clear D. CDR3 size: 16 residues. Germline V gives CDR1 MGHRA, CDR2 YSYEKL. Trimming removed 1 base at V and 5 bases at J, with 15 bases between. DNA of the CDR3: TGCGCCAGCAGCCAAGTTTCGTTGGCCATGAACAATGAGCAGTTCTTC. Residues: CASSQVSLAMNNEQFF.

V is TRBV28 and J is TRBJ1-2; 7 bases line up with TRBD1. From germline, CDR1 is MDHEN and CDR2 SYDVKM. There are 14 residues in the CDR3. The V gene end was trimmed by 2 bases and the J gene end by 7 bases; junction bases not matched to a gene: 7. The CDR3 DNA reads as TGTGCCAGCAGTTTAGGGACAGTCGGTGGTGGCTACACCTTC. Translated: CASSLGTVGGGYTF.

In this sample, this clonotype turned up many times. The J gene is TRBJ1-1, the V gene TRBV5-1; 7 positions agree with TRBD1. The CDR3 contains 13 residues. CDR1 and CDR2 from the germline V gene are SGHRS and YFSETQ. V lost 2 bases, J lost 10 bases, and 8 bases stayed unmatched. CDR3 DNA: TGCGCCAGCAGCTTAGTCGGGACAGAAGGAGCTTTCTTT. It specifies CASSLVGTEGAFF.

The V call is TRBV7-6, the J call TRBJ1-1, with D possibly TRBD1 on 5 matching bases. There are 16 residues in the CDR3. The germline V gene has CDR1 SGHVS and CDR2 FNYEAQ. Between the trimmed V and J ends, which lost 1 base and 7 bases, there was a span of 19 bases. For the CDR3, the DNA is TGTGCCAGCAGCTTAGAGGGGTCCAGGGAGATGAATGAAGCTTTCTTT. Its translation is CASSLEGSREMNEAFF. The variable domain in full, completed from reference TRBV7-6 and TRBJ1-1, reads GAGVSQSPRYKVTKRGQDVALRCDPISGHVSLYWYRQALGQGPEFLTYFNYEAQQDKSGLPNDRFSAERPEGSISTLTIQRTEQRDSAMYRCASSLEGSREMNEAFFGQGTRLTVV.

This clonotype was counted between two and nine times. V gene TRBV20-1 combines with J gene TRBJ1-5, with unresolved D. CDR3 size: 12 residues. CDR1 and CDR2 from the germline V gene are DFQATT and SNEGSKA (reference sequence). V lost 5 bases, J lost 3 bases, and 8 bases lay in between. CDR3 sequence: CSAVAPNQPQHF. The CDR3 region has the DNA TGCAGTGCTGTAGCCCCCAATCAGCCCCAGCATTTT.

This clonotype was found a few times. V gene TRBV18 combines with J gene TRBJ2-3, with no clear D. Germline assignment: CDR1 KGHSH and CDR2 LQKENI. The CDR3 sequence is 15 residues long. Trimming left V 3 bases short and J 4 bases short, with 14 bases between. The CDR3 loop reads CASSPFRVEADTQYF. The CDR3 nucleotides read TGTGCCAGCTCACCTTTCCGGGTAGAAGCAGATACGCAGTATTTT.

This chain connects TRBV7-8 to TRBJ1-5; D is uncertain. CDR1 SGHVS and CDR2 FQNEAQ come from the germline V gene. The CDR3 is made up of 17 amino acids. The V gene lost 1 base and the J gene lost 0 bases, with 13 bases spanning the gap. CDR3 sequence: CASSLGAGGDSNQPQHF. CDR3 sequence (DNA): TGTGCCAGCAGCTTAGGAGCAGGTGGGGATAGCAATCAGCCCCAGCATTTT. Combining the CDR3 with reference TRBV7-8 and TRBJ1-5 gives the whole variable domain GAGVSQSPRYKVAKRGQDVALRCDPISGHVSLFWYQQALGQGPEFLTYFQNEAQLDKSGLPSDRFFAERPEGSVSTLKIQRTQQEDSAVYLCASSLGAGGDSNQPQHFGDGTRLSIL.

The genes are TRBV4-2 and TRBJ1-5, with D perhaps matching TRBD1 (5 bases). The CDR3 extends over 15 amino acids. Germline V gene lookup returns CDR1 LGHNA and CDR2 YNFKEQ. The ends were cut back, 1 base at V and 0 bases at J, with 7 bases in the middle. CDR3 in amino acids: CASSQGQYSNQPQHF. The CDR3 DNA reads TGTGCCAGCAGCCAAGGACAGTATAGCAATCAGCCCCAGCATTTT.

This clonotype has more than one count but fewer than ten. V gene TRBV29-1 combines with J gene TRBJ1-1; no reliable D call. CDR1 and CDR2 (germline): SQVTM, ANQGSEA. This CDR3 contains 13 residues. V lost 6 bases to trimming and J lost 5 bases, with 16 bases between them. DNA for the CDR3: TGCAGCGTCCCGGGGAATTTGGGAACTGAAGCTTTCTTT. Its protein is CSVPGNLGTEAFF.

This clonotype was counted only a few times. The chain combines TRBV11-1 with TRBJ1-2, with D hard to call. There are 16 residues in the CDR3. V gave up 5 bases and J gave up 0 bases, with 16 bases separating them. Per the germline V gene, CDR1 is SGHAT and CDR2 is FQDESV (reference sequence). CDR3 sequence reads: CASSRGQSGTNYGYTF. The CDR3 nucleotides read TGTGCCAGCAGCCGAGGGCAGTCGGGGACTAACTATGGCTACACCTTC.

V usage is TRBV10-3 and J usage is TRBJ2-3; 7 nucleotides agree with TRBD2. The CDR3 contains 15 residues. CDR1 is ENHRY and CDR2 is SYGVKD in the germline V gene. Trimming removed 4 bases from V and 0 bases from J; junction bases left unmatched: 4. CDR3 nucleotide sequence: TGTGCCATCAGTGCGGGAGGACTGAGCACAGATACGCAGTATTTT. Amino acids: CAISAGGLSTDTQYF.

The chain couples TRBV10-2 to TRBJ2-7; D gene unclear. V gave up 3 bases and J gave up 7 bases, with 10 bases separating them. Germline lookup yields CDR1 WSHSY and CDR2 SAAADI. The CDR3 contains 12 residues. CDR3 protein: CASSDIMREQYF. Here the CDR3 DNA reads TGCGCCAGCAGTGATATTATGAGGGAGCAGTACTTC.

The chain carries TRBV28 and TRBJ2-7; 7 positions match TRBD2. The trim removed 5 bases at V and 2 bases at J, leaving 6 bases unmatched. Per germline, CDR1 MDHEN and CDR2 SYDVKM. This CDR3 contains 14 residues. Here the CDR3 reads CASSPRLAPYEQYF. CDR3 nucleotides: TGTGCCAGCAGTCCTAGACTAGCACCCTACGAGCAGTACTTC.

V and J are TRBV6-8 and TRBJ1-4; D is unresolved. CDR3 length: 19 amino acids. Germline-derived CDR1 and CDR2 are MNHGY and SAAAGT. V was trimmed by 2 bases and J by 0 bases, leaving 19 bases between them. CDR3: CASSYRGPLHQSTNEKLFF. The CDR3 coding sequence is TGTGCCAGCAGTTACCGAGGGCCTTTACATCAATCAACTAATGAAAAACTGTTTTTT.